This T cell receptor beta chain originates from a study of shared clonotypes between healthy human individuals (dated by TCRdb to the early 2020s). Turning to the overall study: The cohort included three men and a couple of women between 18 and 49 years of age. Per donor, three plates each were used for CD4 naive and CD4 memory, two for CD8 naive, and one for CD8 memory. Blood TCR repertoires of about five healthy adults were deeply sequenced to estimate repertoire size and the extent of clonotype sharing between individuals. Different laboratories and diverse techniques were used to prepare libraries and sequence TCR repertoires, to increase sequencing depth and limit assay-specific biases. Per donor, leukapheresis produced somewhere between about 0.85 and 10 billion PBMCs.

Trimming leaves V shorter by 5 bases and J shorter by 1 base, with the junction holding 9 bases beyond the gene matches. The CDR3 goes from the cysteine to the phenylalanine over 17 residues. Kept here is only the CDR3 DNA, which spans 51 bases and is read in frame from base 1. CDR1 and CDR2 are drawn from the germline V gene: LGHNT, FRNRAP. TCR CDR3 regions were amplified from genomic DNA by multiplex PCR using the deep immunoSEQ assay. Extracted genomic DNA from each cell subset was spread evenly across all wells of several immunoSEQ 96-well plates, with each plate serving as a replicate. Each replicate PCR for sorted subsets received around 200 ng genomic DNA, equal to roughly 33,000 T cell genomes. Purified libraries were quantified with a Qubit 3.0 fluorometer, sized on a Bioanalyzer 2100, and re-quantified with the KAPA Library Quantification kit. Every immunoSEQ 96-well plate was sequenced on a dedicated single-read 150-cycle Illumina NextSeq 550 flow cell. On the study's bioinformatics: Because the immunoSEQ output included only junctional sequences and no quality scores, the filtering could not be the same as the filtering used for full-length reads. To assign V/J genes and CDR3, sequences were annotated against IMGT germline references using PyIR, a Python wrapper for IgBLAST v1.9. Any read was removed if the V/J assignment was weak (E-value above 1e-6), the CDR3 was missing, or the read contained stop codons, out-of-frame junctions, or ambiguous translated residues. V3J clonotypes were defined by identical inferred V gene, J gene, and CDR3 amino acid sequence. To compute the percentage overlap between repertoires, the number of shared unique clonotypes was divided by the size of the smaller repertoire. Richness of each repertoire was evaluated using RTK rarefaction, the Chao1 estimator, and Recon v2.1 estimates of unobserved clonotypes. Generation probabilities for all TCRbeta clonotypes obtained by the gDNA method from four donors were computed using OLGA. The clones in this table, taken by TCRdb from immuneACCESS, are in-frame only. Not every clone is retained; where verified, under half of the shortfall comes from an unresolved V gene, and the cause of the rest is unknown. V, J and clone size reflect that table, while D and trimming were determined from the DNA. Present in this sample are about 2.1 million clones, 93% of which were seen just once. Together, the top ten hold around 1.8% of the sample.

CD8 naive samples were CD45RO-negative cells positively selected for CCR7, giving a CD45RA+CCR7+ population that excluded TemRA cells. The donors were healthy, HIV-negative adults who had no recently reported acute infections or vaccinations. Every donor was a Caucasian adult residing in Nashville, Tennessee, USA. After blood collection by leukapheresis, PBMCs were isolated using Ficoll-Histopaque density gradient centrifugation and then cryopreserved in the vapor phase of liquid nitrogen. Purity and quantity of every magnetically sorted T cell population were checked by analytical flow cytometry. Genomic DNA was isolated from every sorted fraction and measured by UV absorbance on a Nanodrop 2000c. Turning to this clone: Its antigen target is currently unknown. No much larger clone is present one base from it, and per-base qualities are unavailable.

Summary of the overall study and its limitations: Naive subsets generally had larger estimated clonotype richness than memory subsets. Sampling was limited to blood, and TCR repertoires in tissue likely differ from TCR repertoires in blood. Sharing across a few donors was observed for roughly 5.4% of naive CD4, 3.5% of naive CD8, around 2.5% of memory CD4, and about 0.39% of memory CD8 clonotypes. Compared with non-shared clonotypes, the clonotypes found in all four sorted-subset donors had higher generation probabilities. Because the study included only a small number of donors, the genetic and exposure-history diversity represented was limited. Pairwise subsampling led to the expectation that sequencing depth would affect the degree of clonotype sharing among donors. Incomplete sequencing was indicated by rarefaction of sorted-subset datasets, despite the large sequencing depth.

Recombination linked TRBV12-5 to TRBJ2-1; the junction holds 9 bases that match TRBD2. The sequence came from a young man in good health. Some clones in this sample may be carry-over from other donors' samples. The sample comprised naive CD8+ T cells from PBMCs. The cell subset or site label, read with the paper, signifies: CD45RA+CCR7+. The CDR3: CASGPSTSGWSYNEQFF. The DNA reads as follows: TGTGCTAGTGGTCCCTCCACTAGCGGGTGGTCCTACAATGAGCAGTTCTTC.